A selection of T cell receptor beta chains follows, all from one sample in a study of long-term antiretroviral therapy in people with HIV. TCRdb's table, derived via immunoSEQ multiplex PCR, lists solely in-frame clones and lacks some. The sample comprises roughly 37,000 clones, about 80% of which are singletons, and about 5.8% rests with the top ten. Sequenced material: unsorted PBMCs, taken 3.4 years after starting antiretroviral therapy. Every receptor here comes from a man aged 25 to 40 with HIV. CDR3s include the opening cysteine and the closing phenylalanine or tryptophan.

v_call: TRBV9; j_call: TRBJ2-5; cdr3_aa: CASSVDAGWGIKETQYF
v_call: TRBV5-6; j_call: TRBJ2-3; cdr3_aa: CASSPPVSTDTQYF
v_call: TRBV5-4; j_call: TRBJ2-3; cdr3_aa: CASSLGDRAEVDTQYF
v_call: TRBV19; j_call: TRBJ2-7; cdr3_aa: CASSIRESYEQYF
v_call: TRBV5-1; j_call: TRBJ2-5; cdr3_aa: CASSLVLAGEETQYF
v_call: TRBV28; j_call: TRBJ1-4; cdr3_aa: CASSIRDRVREKLFF
v_call: TRBV5-1; j_call: TRBJ2-7; cdr3_aa: CASSFGGSAYEQYF
v_call: TRBV6-6; j_call: TRBJ1-3; cdr3_aa: CASSRPRNTIYF
v_call: TRBV10-2; j_call: TRBJ2-3; cdr3_aa: CASNRDDTDTQYF
v_call: TRBV7-9; j_call: TRBJ1-5; cdr3_aa: CASSSIDRAGQPQHF
v_call: TRBV11-1; j_call: TRBJ2-7; cdr3_aa: CASSLNRAGEGEQYF
v_call: TRBV19; j_call: TRBJ1-5; cdr3_aa: CASSIKGRRVYDQPQHF
v_call: TRBV7-2; j_call: TRBJ2-7; cdr3_aa: CASRPHGQGDHEQYF
v_call: TRBV15; j_call: TRBJ2-2; cdr3_aa: CATSRETQGLYDTGELFF
v_call: TRBV7-9; j_call: TRBJ1-1; cdr3_aa: CASSLGVTEAFF
v_call: TRBV10-1; j_call: TRBJ2-7; cdr3_aa: CASSESGQYYEQYF
v_call: TRBV5-4; j_call: TRBJ2-7; cdr3_aa: CASSLDGGVGEQYF
v_call: TRBV29-1; j_call: TRBJ2-7; cdr3_aa: CSVLANSYEQYF
v_call: TRBV5-1; j_call: TRBJ2-1; cdr3_aa: CASSQNQGSGEQFF
v_call: TRBV6-4; j_call: TRBJ1-1; cdr3_aa: CASSELENTEAFF
v_call: TRBV28; j_call: TRBJ2-7; cdr3_aa: CASSLRQVYEQYF
v_call: TRBV18; j_call: TRBJ2-1; cdr3_aa: CASSPRRDLNEQFF
v_call: TRBV15; j_call: TRBJ2-1; cdr3_aa: CATSGPDGVGEPYNEQFF
v_call: TRBV7-2; j_call: TRBJ2-2; cdr3_aa: CASSPGTGLSGELFF
v_call: TRBV4-2; j_call: TRBJ2-6; cdr3_aa: CASSLRSGSGANVLTF
v_call: TRBV5-6; j_call: TRBJ1-5; cdr3_aa: CASSVQGAPQPQHF
v_call: TRBV18; j_call: TRBJ2-3; cdr3_aa: CASAQGRGGSADTQYF
v_call: TRBV28; j_call: TRBJ1-1; cdr3_aa: CASSTNPGLSAFF
v_call: TRBV9; j_call: TRBJ1-2; cdr3_aa: CASSAQGQGRGYGYTF
v_call: TRBV19; j_call: TRBJ1-4; cdr3_aa: CASSATRDWYNEKLFF
v_call: TRBV7-9; j_call: TRBJ2-7; cdr3_aa: CASSLDGTPRPYEQYF
v_call: TRBV5-1; j_call: TRBJ1-1; cdr3_aa: CASSLVELMNTEAFF
v_call: TRBV7-9; j_call: TRBJ1-5; cdr3_aa: CASTLGDQPQHF
v_call: TRBV2; j_call: TRBJ1-2; cdr3_aa: CASSETGSYGYTF
v_call: TRBV29-1; j_call: TRBJ2-1; cdr3_aa: CSAAGALAGDLSYNEQFF
v_call: TRBV5-6; j_call: TRBJ2-7; cdr3_aa: CASSLAGQFYEQYF
v_call: TRBV11-2; j_call: TRBJ2-5; cdr3_aa: CASGGTEETQYF
v_call: TRBV7-6; j_call: TRBJ2-6; cdr3_aa: CASSSGGGVVGANVLTF
v_call: TRBV27; j_call: TRBJ2-1; cdr3_aa: CASSPFGRDPATGEQFF
v_call: TRBV28; j_call: TRBJ2-4; cdr3_aa: CASSSSGTGKNIQYF
v_call: TRBV7-9; j_call: TRBJ2-7; cdr3_aa: CASSQTRVGFVVEQYF
v_call: TRBV7-9; j_call: TRBJ2-2; cdr3_aa: CASSGEDPPNTGELFF
v_call: TRBV5-1; j_call: TRBJ2-4; cdr3_aa: CASSFRTGGENIQYF
v_call: TRBV11-2; j_call: TRBJ2-7; cdr3_aa: CASSPQVGAYEQYF
v_call: TRBV5-1; j_call: TRBJ2-3; cdr3_aa: CASSSSGMADTQYF
v_call: TRBV28; j_call: TRBJ1-2; cdr3_aa: CASGAQGDGYGHTF
v_call: TRBV19; j_call: TRBJ1-5; cdr3_aa: CASTGRVSNQPQHF
v_call: TRBV9; j_call: TRBJ2-2; cdr3_aa: CASSVEAFTGELFF
v_call: TRBV7-2; j_call: TRBJ1-5; cdr3_aa: CASSPSPSRNQPQHF
v_call: TRBV2; j_call: TRBJ1-4; cdr3_aa: CASRQGANEKLFF
v_call: TRBV7-9; j_call: TRBJ2-2; cdr3_aa: CASSLSSYTGELFF
v_call: TRBV7-2; j_call: TRBJ2-7; cdr3_aa: CASSLALGRAHYEQYF
v_call: TRBV29-1; j_call: TRBJ1-1; cdr3_aa: CSAVGTEAFF
v_call: TRBV18; j_call: TRBJ2-3; cdr3_aa: CASSPPNTDTQYF
v_call: TRBV27; j_call: TRBJ2-7; cdr3_aa: CASRWGTLGAYEQYF
v_call: TRBV19; j_call: TRBJ1-2; cdr3_aa: CASSSDRGVDYGYTF
v_call: TRBV13; j_call: TRBJ1-1; cdr3_aa: CASSLGAQPEAFF